In its sample, the clone carrying this TCR beta chain was seen many times. This CDR3 is built from 14 residues. With 5 bases removed from V and 4 bases from J, the gap between germline ends came to 11 bases. The germline CDR1 and CDR2 sequences are SGHTA and FQGNSA. This sample was taken from a study of response to subunit inactivated influenza vaccine. Via MiXCR, TCRdb re-called the RT-PCR reads, giving one row per CDR3 protein. The sample carries 150,000 to 200,000 distinct CDR3 sequences, roughly 12% recorded once. This same sample was also part of a study on T cells expressing NK-cell markers. That work contributes: It was by 5'RACE template switching with UMIs that TCR beta cDNA was made. One of the eight sequenced donors was seronegative, whereas the other seven were HCMV-seropositive. The share of CD8+ T cells held by dominant NKG2C+ clonotypes was roughly 1.0-7.5% in about six donors. In a handful of donors, these clonotypes also led the CD3+CD56-NKG2C+ fraction.

The sample was CD8+ T cells sorted from PBMCs, taken 12 days after vaccination. The source of this sequence is a middle-aged man who received an inactivated influenza vaccine. The rearrangement uses TRBV7-2 and TRBJ2-2; D is perhaps TRBD1 (5 bases). The DNA of the CDR3 is TGTGCCAGCAGCGGGATCCAGGGCACCGGGGAGCTGTTTTTT. Residues: CASSGIQGTGELFF.